The entry below describes one T cell receptor (beta chain). This sample is drawn from a study of blood T cell repertoires in COVID-19. Original handling: Reference gene primer amplification in the assay estimated nucleated cell counts. Repertoires were generated with immunoSEQ multiplex PCR, while TCRdb's copy carries only in-frame clones and drops some. V and J calls and clone size are copied from that table; D and trimming were computed from the DNA. The table lists about 210,000 clones, roughly 88% of them singletons. CDR1 and CDR2 (germline): MGHDK, SYGVNS. With 7 bases removed from V and 4 bases from J, the gap between germline ends came to 13 bases. This CDR3 is built from 13 residues.

The clonotype comes from a man between 18 and 35 years old with active or convalescent COVID-19. Material for sequencing was peripheral blood. The V gene is TRBV25-1, the J gene TRBJ1-2; maybe TRBD1 (5 bases). CDR3 DNA: TGTGCCAGCACTGAGGGGCACGCCTATGGCTACACCTTC. This gives the protein CASTEGHAYGYTF.